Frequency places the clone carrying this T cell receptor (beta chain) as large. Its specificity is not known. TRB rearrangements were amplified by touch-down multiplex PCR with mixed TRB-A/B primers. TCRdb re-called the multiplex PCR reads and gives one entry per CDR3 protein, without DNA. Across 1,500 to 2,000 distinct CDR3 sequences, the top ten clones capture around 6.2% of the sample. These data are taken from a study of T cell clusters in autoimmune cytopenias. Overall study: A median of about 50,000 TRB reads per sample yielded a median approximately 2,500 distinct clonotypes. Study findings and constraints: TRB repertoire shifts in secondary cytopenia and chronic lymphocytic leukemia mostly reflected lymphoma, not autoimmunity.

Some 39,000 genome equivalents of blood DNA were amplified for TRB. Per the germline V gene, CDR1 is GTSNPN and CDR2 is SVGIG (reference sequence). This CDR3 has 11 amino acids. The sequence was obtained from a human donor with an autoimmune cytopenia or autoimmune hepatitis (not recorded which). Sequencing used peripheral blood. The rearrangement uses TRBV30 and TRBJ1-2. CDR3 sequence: CAWTARYGYTF.